This T cell receptor (beta chain) was documented in a study of blood T cell repertoires in COVID-19. Turning to the study itself: Samples of COVID-19 (acute and convalescent) were obtained from the United States, Italy and Spain. From T cells, B-cell-depleted T cells, or PBMCs came the material, which was cDNA or gDNA.

TCRdb's table, derived via immunoSEQ multiplex PCR, lists solely in-frame clones and lacks some. The data hold tens of thousands of clones, with approximately 88% observed a single time. The germline gives CDR1 KGHSH, CDR2 LQKENI. V was shortened by 5 bases and J by 11 bases, with 19 bases between the two germline ends. CDR3 length equals 14 residues. The gene calls are TRBV18 and TRBJ1-5, with D hard to call. Input material: peripheral blood. The clonotype was recovered from a human donor in a cohort sampled during active COVID-19. CDR3 sequence reads: CASSELDEQLSQHF. The DNA of the CDR3 is TGTGCCAGCTCAGAACTTGACGAACAGCTTTCCCAGCATTTT.